This entry describes one T cell receptor beta chain. The V and J ends lost 5 bases and 2 bases respectively, with 12 bases between them. In germline, CDR1 is SGHVS, CDR2 FNYEAQ. The CDR3 is 14 residues long. This record comes from a study of blood T cell repertoires in COVID-19. The wider study: In each case, the material was cDNA or gDNA derived from T cells, B-cell-depleted T cells, or PBMCs.

In the original analysis: Reference gene primer amplification yielded estimated nucleated cell counts. Assay: immunoSEQ multiplex PCR; the TCRdb copy retains only in-frame clones and omits some. V, J and clone size derive from that table, while D and trimming were established from the DNA sequence. The table includes around 70,000 clones, about 86% detected once. This chain connects TRBV7-6 to TRBJ1-1, with D possibly matching TRBD1 (6 bases). The sample taken for sequencing was peripheral blood. The TCR originated in a man aged 45 to 65 with acute or convalescent COVID-19. The CDR3 reads CASSRQEPNTEAFF. The CDR3 DNA follows: TGTGCCAGCAGCAGACAGGAGCCTAACACTGAAGCTTTCTTT.